The clone carrying this T cell receptor beta chain occurred a few times. No antigen is known for it. CDR1 and CDR2 from the germline V gene are LNHNV and YYDKDF (reference sequence). The V gene lost 3 bases and the J gene lost 12 bases, with 24 bases spanning the gap. CDR3 length: 16 residues. This sample was included in a study of blood T cells in healthy people across ages. A second PCR, run for about 7 to 11 cycles, used a sample-barcoded 5' primer plus a J-beta primer mix. Every single cDNA molecule received a tag from a template-switch adaptor with 12 random nucleotides. TCRdb redid the calling of the 5' RACE reads with MiXCR, one entry per CDR3 protein. The data show about 1.1 million distinct CDR3 sequences, 35% to 45% seen once. Findings and limits, study-wide: Researchers judged that diversity estimates from one million T cells fell short of true values. Leaving the PBMCs unsorted stopped any conclusive comparison of naive versus antigen-experienced cells. In long-lived donors, naive CD4+ cell counts and diversity exceeded those of aged donors.

The receptor was isolated from a man between 18 and 35 years old in good health. V is TRBV15 and J is TRBJ2-1, with a weak D call TRBD2 (6 bases). Sequencing input: blood. The CDR3 region has the DNA TGTGCCACCAGCAGTGCTAGCGAGGGGTTGGAACGATGGCAGTTCTTC. Amino acid sequence: CATSSASEGLERWQFF.